This T cell receptor (beta chain) came from a study of identical twins. TCRdb used MiXCR to reprocess the 5' RACE reads, holding one entry per CDR3 protein. Of more than 600,000 distinct CDR3 sequences in the sample, roughly 18% were seen once. Trimming removed 4 bases from V and 8 bases from J, with 8 bases in between. The CDR3 has 11 residues. CDR1 is WSHSY, CDR2 SAAADI, per germline. This same sample was also taken into another study, of T cells expressing NK-cell markers.

This TCR came from a woman under 30 in good health. Sequencing used PBMCs. The rearrangement uses TRBV10-2 and TRBJ1-1; weak D call: TRBD1 (6 bases). The CDR3 bases are TGCGCCAGCAGTGGCGGACAGGAAGCTTTCTTT. Translation gives CASSGGQEAFF.